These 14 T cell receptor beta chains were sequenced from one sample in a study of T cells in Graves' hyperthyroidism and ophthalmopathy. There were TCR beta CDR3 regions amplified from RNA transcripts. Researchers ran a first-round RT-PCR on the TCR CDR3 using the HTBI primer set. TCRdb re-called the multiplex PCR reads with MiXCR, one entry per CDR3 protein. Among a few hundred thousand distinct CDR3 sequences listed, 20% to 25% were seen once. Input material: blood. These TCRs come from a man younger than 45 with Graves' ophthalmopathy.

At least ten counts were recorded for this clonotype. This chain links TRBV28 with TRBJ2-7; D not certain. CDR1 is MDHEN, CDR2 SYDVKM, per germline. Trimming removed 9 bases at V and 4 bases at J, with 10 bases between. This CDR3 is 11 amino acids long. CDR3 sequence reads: CASGPGYEQYF. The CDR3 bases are TGTGCCAGTGGCCCTGGGTACGAGCAGTACTTC.

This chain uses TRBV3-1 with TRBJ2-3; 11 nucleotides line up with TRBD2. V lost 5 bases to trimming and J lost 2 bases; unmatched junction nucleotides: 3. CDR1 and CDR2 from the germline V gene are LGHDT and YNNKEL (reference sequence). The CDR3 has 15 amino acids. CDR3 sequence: CASSVAGGLTDTQYF. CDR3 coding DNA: TGTGCCAGCAGCGTAGCGGGAGGGCTCACAGATACGCAGTATTTT.

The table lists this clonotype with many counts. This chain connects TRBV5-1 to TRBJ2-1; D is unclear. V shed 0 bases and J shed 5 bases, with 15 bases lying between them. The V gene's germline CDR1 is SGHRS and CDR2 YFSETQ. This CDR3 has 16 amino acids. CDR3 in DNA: TGCGCCAGCAGCTTGGTCCCCCGGATAATTAACAATGAGCAGTTCTTC. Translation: CASSLVPRIINNEQFF.

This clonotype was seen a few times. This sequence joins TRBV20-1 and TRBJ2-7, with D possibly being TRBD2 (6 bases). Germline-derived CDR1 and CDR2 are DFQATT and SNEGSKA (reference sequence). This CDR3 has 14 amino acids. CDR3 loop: CSVGRGTLTYEQYF. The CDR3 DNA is TGCAGCGTAGGTCGGGGGACCCTGACCTACGAGCAGTACTTC.

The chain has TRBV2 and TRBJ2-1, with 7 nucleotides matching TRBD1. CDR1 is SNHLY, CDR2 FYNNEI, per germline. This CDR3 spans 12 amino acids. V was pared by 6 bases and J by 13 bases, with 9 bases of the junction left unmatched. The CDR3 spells CASSLQGSHQFF. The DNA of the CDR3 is TGTGCCAGCAGCCTACAGGGGTCCCACCAGTTCTTC. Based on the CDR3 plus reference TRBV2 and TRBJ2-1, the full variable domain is EPEVTQTPSHQVTQMGQEVILRCVPISNHLYFYWYRQILGQKVEFLVSFYNNEISEKSEIFDDQFSVERPDGSNFTLKIRSTKLEDSAMYFCASSLQGSHQFFGPGTRLTVL.

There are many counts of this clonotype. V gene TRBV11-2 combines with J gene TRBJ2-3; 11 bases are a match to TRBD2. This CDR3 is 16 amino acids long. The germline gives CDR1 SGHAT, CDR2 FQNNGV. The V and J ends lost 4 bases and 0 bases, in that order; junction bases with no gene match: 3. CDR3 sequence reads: CASSSRTSGSTDTQYF. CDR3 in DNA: TGTGCCAGCAGCTCAAGGACTAGCGGGAGCACAGATACGCAGTATTTT.

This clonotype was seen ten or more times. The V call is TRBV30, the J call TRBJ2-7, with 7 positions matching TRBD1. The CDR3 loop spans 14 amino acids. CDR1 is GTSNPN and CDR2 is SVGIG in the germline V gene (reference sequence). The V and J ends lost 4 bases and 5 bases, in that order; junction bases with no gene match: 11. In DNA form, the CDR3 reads TGTGCCTGGACCACGGGCAGGGGGACCGACGAGCAGTACTTC. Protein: CAWTTGRGTDEQYF.

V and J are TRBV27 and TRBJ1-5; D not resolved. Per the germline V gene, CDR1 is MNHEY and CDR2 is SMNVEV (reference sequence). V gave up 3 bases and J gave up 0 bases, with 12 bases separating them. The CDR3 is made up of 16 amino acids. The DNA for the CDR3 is TGTGCCAGCAGTTTTGAGGAGGAGTATAGCAATCAGCCCCAGCATTTT. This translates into CASSFEEEYSNQPQHF.

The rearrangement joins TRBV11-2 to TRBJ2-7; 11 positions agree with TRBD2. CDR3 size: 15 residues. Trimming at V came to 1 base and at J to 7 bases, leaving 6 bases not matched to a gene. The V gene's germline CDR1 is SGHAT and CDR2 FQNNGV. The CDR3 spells CASSLVLAGGKEQYF. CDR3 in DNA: TGTGCCAGCAGCTTAGTGCTAGCGGGAGGTAAAGAGCAGTACTTC. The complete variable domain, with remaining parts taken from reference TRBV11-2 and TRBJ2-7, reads EAGVAQSPRYKIIEKRQSVAFWCNPISGHATLYWYQQILGQGPKLLIQFQNNGVVDDSQLPKDRFSAERLKGVDSTLKIQPAKLEDSAVYLCASSLVLAGGKEQYFGPGTRLTVT.

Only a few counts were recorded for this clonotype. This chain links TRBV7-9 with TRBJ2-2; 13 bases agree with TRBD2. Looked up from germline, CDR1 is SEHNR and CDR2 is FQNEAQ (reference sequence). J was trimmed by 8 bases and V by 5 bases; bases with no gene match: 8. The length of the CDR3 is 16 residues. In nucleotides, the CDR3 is TGTGCCAGCAGCGAAGGACTAGCGGGAGTCGGTGGGGAGCTGTTTTTT. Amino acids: CASSEGLAGVGGELFF.

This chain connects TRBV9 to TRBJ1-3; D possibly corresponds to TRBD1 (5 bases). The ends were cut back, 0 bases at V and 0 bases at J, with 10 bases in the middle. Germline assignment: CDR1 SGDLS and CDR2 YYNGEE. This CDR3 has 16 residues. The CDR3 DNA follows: TGTGCCAGCAGCGTAGAAGGGGCCATCTCTGGAAACACCATATATTTT. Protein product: CASSVEGAISGNTIYF.

The CDR3 nucleotides read TGCAGCGGTACCGGCGGCGGGCAAGAGACCCAGTACTTC. Its translation is CSGTGGGQETQYF. The chain couples TRBV29-1 to TRBJ2-5, with a weak D call TRBD2 (5 bases). Germline V gives CDR1 SQVTM, CDR2 ANQGSEA. The CDR3 sequence is 13 residues long. V gave up 7 bases and J gave up 2 bases, with 14 bases separating them.

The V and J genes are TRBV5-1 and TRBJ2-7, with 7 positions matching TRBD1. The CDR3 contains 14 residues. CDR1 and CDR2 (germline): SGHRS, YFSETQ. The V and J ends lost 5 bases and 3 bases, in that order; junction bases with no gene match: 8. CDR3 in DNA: TGCGCCAGCAGTTCAGACAGGGCCCTCTACGAGCAGTACTTC. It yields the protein CASSSDRALYEQYF.

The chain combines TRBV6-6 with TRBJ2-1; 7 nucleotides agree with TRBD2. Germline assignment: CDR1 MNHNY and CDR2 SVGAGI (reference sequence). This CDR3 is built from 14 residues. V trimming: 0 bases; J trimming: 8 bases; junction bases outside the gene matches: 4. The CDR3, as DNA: TGTGCCAGCAGTTACTCGAGTGGGAGGGATGAGCAGTTCTTC. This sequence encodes CASSYSSGRDEQFF.